Below are 5 T cell receptor beta chains sequenced from a single sample in a study of blood T cell repertoires in COVID-19 (dated by TCRdb to the early 2020s). The library came from the immunoSEQ multiplex PCR assay. The table was pulled from immuneACCESS by TCRdb, which kept in-frame rearrangements only. Such tables lose some clones; where checked, under half of the loss comes from unresolved V genes, and the rest has no known cause. The sample table shows around 50,000 clones, and over 90% are seen once. The ten largest clones represent over 0.95% of the sample. The sequenced material came from peripheral blood. These receptor sequences come from a man in his fifties or sixties with COVID-19, enrolled during active disease.

The V call is TRBV10-3, the J call TRBJ2-7; 10 bases are a match to TRBD2. The CDR3 is made up of 14 amino acids. Germline values: CDR1 ENHRY, CDR2 SYGVKD. The J segment lost 7 bases and the V segment lost 6 bases, leaving 9 bases of the junction unmatched. CDR3 amino acids: CAISRTSGPGEQYF. CDR3 in DNA: TGTGCCATCAGCAGGACTAGCGGACCGGGGGAGCAGTACTTC.

The CDR3 loop is CASSPPGQGFNEQYF. CDR3 DNA sequence: TGTGCCAGCAGTCCGCCGGGACAGGGGTTTAACGAGCAGTACTTC. J is TRBJ2-7 and V is TRBV28; 10 bases agree with TRBD1. Trimming removed 5 bases from V and 5 bases from J; junction bases left unmatched: 9. CDR3 length equals 15 residues. CDR1 is MDHEN, CDR2 SYDVKM, per germline.

V is TRBV28 and J is TRBJ1-3; D is perhaps TRBD1 (6 bases). This CDR3 is 15 amino acids long. Trimming took 6 bases from V and 7 from J, leaving 19 bases between them. The germline V gene has CDR1 MDHEN and CDR2 SYDVKM. This CDR3 reads CASRNQQGTANTIYF. CDR3 in DNA: TGTGCCAGCAGAAACCAACAGGGAACTGCCAACACCATATATTTT. Drawing the rest from reference TRBV28 and TRBJ1-3, the complete variable domain is DVKVTQSSRYLVKRTGEKVFLECVQDMDHENMFWYRQDPGLGLRLIYFSYDVKMKEKGDIPEGYSVSREKKERFSLILESASTNQTSMYLCASRNQQGTANTIYFGEGSWLTVV.

V is TRBV19 and J is TRBJ1-1; D gene unclear. This CDR3 spans 14 amino acids. Germline V gene lookup returns CDR1 LNHDA and CDR2 SQIVND (reference sequence). V was cut by 7 bases and J by 0 bases, with 12 bases left in between. In nucleotides, the CDR3 is TGTGCCAGTACAACTTCCTCAATGAACACTGAAGCTTTCTTT. This codes for CASTTSSMNTEAFF.

The CDR3 nucleotides are TGTGCCAGCGGGGACAGCTTTTATTTCGGTAATGAAAAACTGTTTTTT. It specifies CASGDSFYFGNEKLFF. The gene calls are TRBV3-1 (or the pseudogene TRBV3-2) and TRBJ1-4, with TRBD1 matching 7 bases. The V gene end was trimmed by 8 bases and the J gene end by 4 bases; junction bases not matched to a gene: 13. Germline CDR1 LGHDT, CDR2 YNNKEL (reference sequence). The CDR3 is made up of 16 amino acids.